These 8 T cell receptor beta chains originate from one sample sequenced in a study of T cells in tuberculosis. Generated by immunoSEQ multiplex PCR, the TCRdb table keeps only in-frame clones and is missing some. This table has tens of thousands of clones, around 90% appearing once. Input material: PBMCs. These receptor sequences come from a donor aged 10-30 years with latent tuberculosis or without tuberculosis infection.

This chain joins TRBV6-5 and TRBJ1-2, with TRBD1 matching over 8 bases. This CDR3 is built from 12 residues. CDR1 MNHEY and CDR2 SVGAGI come from the germline V gene. After removal of 6 bases from V and 8 bases from J, the junction contained 5 bases not matched to a gene. The CDR3 nucleotides read TGTGCCAGCAGACAGGGGGAGAGGGGCTACACCTTC. Its translation: CASRQGERGYTF.

V and J are TRBV6-5 and TRBJ1-2, with D tentatively TRBD1 (5 bases). Trimming pared 2 bases from V and 0 bases from J, leaving 10 bases between. The CDR3 loop spans 15 amino acids. Germline CDR1 is MNHEY and CDR2 is SVGAGI. The CDR3 nucleotides read TGTGCCAGCAGTTACAGACGGACAACTAACTATGGCTACACCTTC. Its protein product is CASSYRRTTNYGYTF.

The chain is built from TRBV18 and TRBJ2-7; 7 nucleotides agree with TRBD1. Germline V lookup: CDR1 KGHSH, CDR2 LQKENI. V dropped 3 bases and J dropped 2; count of bases not matched to a gene: 4. CDR3 length: 14 amino acids. CDR3 sequence reads: CASSPRQGPYEQYF. Written as DNA, the CDR3 is TGTGCCAGCTCACCCAGACAGGGACCCTACGAGCAGTACTTC.

The J gene is TRBJ2-5, the V gene TRBV2, with 9 bases matching TRBD2. Germline loops: CDR1 SNHLY, CDR2 FYNNEI. V shed 4 bases and J 2 bases; nucleotides not matched to a gene: 5. CDR3 length: 15 residues. The CDR3 loop is CASSGPSGAQETQYF. The CDR3 region has the DNA TGTGCCAGCAGTGGCCCTAGCGGGGCACAAGAGACCCAGTACTTC.

This clone has a single count. The J gene is TRBJ1-2, the V gene TRBV5-1, with TRBD1 as a possible D gene (5 bases). The CDR3 runs 17 residues. CDR1 SGHRS and CDR2 YFSETQ come from the germline V gene. Trimming shortened V by 0 bases and J by 3 bases, and 18 bases separated the two germline ends. CDR3 in DNA: TGCGCCAGCAGCTTGGATCCCATCTCAGTGGGGCACTATGGCTACACCTTC. Its translation is CASSLDPISVGHYGYTF.

This chain connects TRBV19 to TRBJ1-4, with TRBD1 as a possible D gene (6 bases). From germline, CDR1 is LNHDA and CDR2 SQIVND (reference sequence). The CDR3 extends over 17 amino acids. V was shortened by 4 bases and J by 0 bases, with 15 bases between the two germline ends. Here the CDR3 DNA reads TGTGCCAGTAGTACCCTCACCGGACAGTCAACTAATGAAAAACTGTTTTTT. Encoded protein: CASSTLTGQSTNEKLFF.

This clone was detected once. The CDR3 sequence: CASSRKTGAGEQYF. The DNA of the CDR3 is TGTGCCAGCTCACGGAAGACAGGGGCAGGCGAGCAGTACTTC. The chain joins TRBV18 to TRBJ2-7; 8 bases agree with TRBD1. CDR3 length equals 14 residues. The V and J ends lost 4 bases and 6 bases, in that order; junction bases with no gene match: 8. Germline V gene data show CDR1 as KGHSH and CDR2 as LQKENI.

The table lists this clone with a count of one. The gene calls are TRBV6-5 and TRBJ1-4, with TRBD1 as a possible D gene (5 bases). Germline lookup yields CDR1 MNHEY and CDR2 SVGAGI. The CDR3 is made up of 15 amino acids. Trimming left V 2 bases short and J 5 bases short, with 12 bases between. The CDR3 reads CASSYRGGGNEKLFF. The DNA of the CDR3 is TGTGCCAGCAGTTACCGCGGGGGGGGGAATGAAAAACTGTTTTTT.